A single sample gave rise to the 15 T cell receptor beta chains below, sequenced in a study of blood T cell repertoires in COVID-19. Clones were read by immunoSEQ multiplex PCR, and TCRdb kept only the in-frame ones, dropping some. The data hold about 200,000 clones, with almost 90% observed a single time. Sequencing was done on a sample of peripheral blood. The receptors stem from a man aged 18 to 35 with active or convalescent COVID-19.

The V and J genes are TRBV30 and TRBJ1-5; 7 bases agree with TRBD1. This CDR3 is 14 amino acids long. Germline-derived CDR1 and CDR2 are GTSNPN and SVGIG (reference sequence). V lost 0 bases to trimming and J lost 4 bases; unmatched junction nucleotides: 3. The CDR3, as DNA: TGTGCCTGGAGTGTAAGGACAGGTAATCAGCCCCAGCATTTT. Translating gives CAWSVRTGNQPQHF.

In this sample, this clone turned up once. The CDR3 region has the DNA TGTGCCAGTAGTATAGACAGGGGTGAGACCCAGTACTTC. Residues: CASSIDRGETQYF. V and J are TRBV19 and TRBJ2-5, with D tentatively TRBD1 (6 bases). The CDR3 contains 13 residues. Germline CDR1 reads LNHDA; CDR2 reads SQIVND (reference sequence). V gave up 0 bases and J gave up 5 bases, with 7 bases separating them. The full variable domain, completed using reference TRBV19 and TRBJ2-5, is DGGITQSPKYLFRKEGQNVTLSCEQNLNHDAMYWYRQDPGQGLRLIYYSQIVNDFQKGDIAEGYSVSREKKESFPLTVTSAQKNPTAFYLCASSIDRGETQYFGPGTRLLVL.

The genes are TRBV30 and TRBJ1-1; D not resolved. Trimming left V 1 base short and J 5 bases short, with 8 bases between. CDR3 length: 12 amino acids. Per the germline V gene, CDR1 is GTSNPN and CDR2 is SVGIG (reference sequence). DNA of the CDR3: TGTGCCTGGAGTGGAGATGGTACTGAAGCTTTCTTT. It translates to CAWSGDGTEAFF.

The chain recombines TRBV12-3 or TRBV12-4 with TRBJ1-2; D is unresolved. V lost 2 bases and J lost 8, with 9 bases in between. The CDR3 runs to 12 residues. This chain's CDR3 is CASSLTQRGYTF. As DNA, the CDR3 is TGTGCCAGCAGTTTAACTCAACGGGGCTACACCTTC.

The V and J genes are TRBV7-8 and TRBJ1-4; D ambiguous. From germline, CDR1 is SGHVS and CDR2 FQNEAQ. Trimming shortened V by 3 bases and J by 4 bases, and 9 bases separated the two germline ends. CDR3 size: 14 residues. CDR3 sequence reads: CASSFKTGNEKLFF. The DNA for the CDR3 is TGTGCCAGCAGCTTTAAGACGGGTAATGAAAAACTGTTTTTT.

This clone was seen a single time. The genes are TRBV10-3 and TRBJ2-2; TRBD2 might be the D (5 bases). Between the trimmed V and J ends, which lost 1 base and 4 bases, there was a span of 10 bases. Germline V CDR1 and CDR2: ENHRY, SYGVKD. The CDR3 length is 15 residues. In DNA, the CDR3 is TGTGCCATCAGTGAGTTACTAGTGGGCACCGGGGAGCTGTTTTTT. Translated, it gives CAISELLVGTGELFF.

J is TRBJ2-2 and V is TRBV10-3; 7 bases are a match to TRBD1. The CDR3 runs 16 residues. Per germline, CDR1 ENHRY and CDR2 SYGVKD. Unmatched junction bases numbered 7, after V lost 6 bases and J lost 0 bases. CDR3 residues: CAISPTGTANTGELFF. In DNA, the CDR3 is TGTGCCATCAGCCCGACAGGGACGGCGAACACCGGGGAGCTGTTTTTT.

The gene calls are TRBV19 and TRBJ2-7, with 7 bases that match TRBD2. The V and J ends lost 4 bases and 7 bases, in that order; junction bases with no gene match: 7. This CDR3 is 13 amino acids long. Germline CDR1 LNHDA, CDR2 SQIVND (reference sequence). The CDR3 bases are TGTGCCAGTAGTACTAGCGGTACCGGGGAGCAGTACTTC. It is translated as CASSTSGTGEQYF.

The CDR3 sequence: CASSDPIGALNTEAFF. The CDR3 coding sequence is TGTGCCAGCAGTGACCCGATAGGGGCCTTGAACACTGAAGCTTTCTTT. This chain uses TRBV6-1 with TRBJ1-1; the D gene is possibly TRBD1 (5 bases). CDR3 length equals 16 residues. The germline V gene encodes CDR1 MNHNS and CDR2 SASEGT. Trimming shortened V by 3 bases and J by 0 bases, and 14 bases separated the two germline ends.

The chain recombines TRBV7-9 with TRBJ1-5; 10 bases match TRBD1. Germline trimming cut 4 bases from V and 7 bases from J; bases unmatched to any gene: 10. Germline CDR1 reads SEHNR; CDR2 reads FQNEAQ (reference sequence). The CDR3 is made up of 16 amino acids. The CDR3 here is CASSSDATGGRQPQHF. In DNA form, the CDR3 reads TGTGCCAGCAGCTCAGACGCGACAGGGGGCAGGCAGCCCCAGCATTTT.

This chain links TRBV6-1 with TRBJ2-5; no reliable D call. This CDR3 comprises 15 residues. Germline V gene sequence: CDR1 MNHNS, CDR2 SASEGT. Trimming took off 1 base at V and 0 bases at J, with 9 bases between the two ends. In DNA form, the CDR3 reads TGTGCCAGCAGTGAAGATAGTGACTACCAAGAGACCCAGTACTTC. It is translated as CASSEDSDYQETQYF.

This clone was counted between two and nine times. The CDR3 bases are TGTGCCAGCAGTATAGGACAGCTTTCTCAAGAGACCCAGTACTTC. It specifies CASSIGQLSQETQYF. The rearrangement joins TRBV6-5 to TRBJ2-5; TRBD1 might be the D (6 bases). The ends were cut back, 5 bases at V and 2 bases at J, with 15 bases in the middle. CDR3 length equals 15 residues. Germline V gene sequence: CDR1 MNHEY, CDR2 SVGAGI.

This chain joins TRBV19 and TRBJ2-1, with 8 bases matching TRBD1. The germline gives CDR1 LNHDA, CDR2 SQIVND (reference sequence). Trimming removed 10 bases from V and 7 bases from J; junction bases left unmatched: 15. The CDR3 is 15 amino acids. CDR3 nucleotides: TGTGCCACCAACCTCGGACAGGGCCTTGGGAATGAGCAGTTCTTC. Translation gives CATNLGQGLGNEQFF.

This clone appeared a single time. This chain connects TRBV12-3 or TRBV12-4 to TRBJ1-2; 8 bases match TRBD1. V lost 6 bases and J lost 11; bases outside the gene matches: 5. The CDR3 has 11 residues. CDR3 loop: CASRRQGTYTF. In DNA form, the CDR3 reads TGTGCCAGCAGACGACAGGGGACGTACACCTTC.

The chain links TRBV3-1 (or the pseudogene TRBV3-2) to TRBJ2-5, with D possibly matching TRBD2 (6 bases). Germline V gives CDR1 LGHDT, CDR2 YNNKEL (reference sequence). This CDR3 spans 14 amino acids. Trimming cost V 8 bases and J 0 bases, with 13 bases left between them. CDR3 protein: CASRSLAYQETQYF. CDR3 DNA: TGTGCCAGCCGCTCTCTAGCGTACCAAGAGACCCAGTACTTC.